The TCR beta chain described here comes from a study of tumor and adjacent non-tumor tissue in lung cancer. V lost 6 bases and J 6 bases, leaving 15 bases between the germline ends. Germline CDR1 reads GTSNPN; CDR2 reads SVGIG (reference sequence). The CDR3 is made up of 13 amino acids. Study-wide results and limits: Shorter survival was associated with higher TCR diversity in tumors.

The library came from three nested PCR rounds adapted from ARM-PCR protocols. TCRdb called the multiplex PCR reads again in MiXCR, with one record for every CDR3 protein. The sample carries some 78,000 distinct CDR3 sequences, over 75% recorded once. This clonotype came up many times. Its target is not known. This sample's RNA came from whole unsorted tissue. The chain joins TRBV30 to TRBJ1-5; D perhaps matches TRBD1 (5 bases). The sequencing sample was made of lung tumor tissue. This receptor was obtained from a woman in her forties or fifties with non-small cell lung cancer. The CDR3 sequence: CACGTSAGQPQHF. The CDR3 nucleotides are TGTGCCTGCGGGACCTCCGCCGGTCAGCCCCAGCATTTT. The full variable domain, in which reference TRBV30 and TRBJ1-5 provide the parts outside the CDR3, is SQTIHQWPATLVQPVGSPLSLECTVEGTSNPNLYWYRQAAGRGLQLLFYSVGIGQISSEVPQNLSASRPQDRQFILSSKKLLLSDSGFYLCACGTSAGQPQHFGDGTRLSIL.